The 27 T cell receptor beta chains reported below all come from one sample, sequenced in a study of vaccination and CD4 T cells after COVID-19. The antigens for these receptors are not known. With the Oncomine TCR Beta short-read assay, DNA from cultured CD4+ T cells was sequenced. TCRdb itself ran the PCR reads through MiXCR, one entry per CDR3 protein. In the table there are 11,000 to 15,000 distinct CDR3 sequences, around 40% of which are singletons. Treatment in this sample: approximately nine-day PBMC culture with coronavirus spike peptide pools or control peptides (ViraFEST assay). The source material was cultured CD4+ T cells from blood. All receptors come from a human donor with COVID-19.

The chain couples TRBV27 to TRBJ2-7, with a weak D call TRBD1 (6 bases). Germline assignment: CDR1 MNHEY and CDR2 SMNVEV (reference sequence). Trimming removed 2 bases at V and 6 bases at J, with 20 bases between. The CDR3 has 16 amino acids. The CDR3 is CASSLQGSTPTGEQYF. CDR3 nucleotide sequence: TGTGCCAGCAGTTTACAGGGGTCCACCCCTACGGGCGAGCAGTACTTC.

The V gene is TRBV12-3 or TRBV12-4, the J gene TRBJ1-6; TRBD1 matches at 9 bases. V dropped 7 bases and J dropped 4; count of bases not matched to a gene: 8. The CDR3 is 16 residues long. For the CDR3, the DNA is TGTGCCAGCACCATGGGGACAGGGAAATATAATTCACCCCTCCACTTT. It yields the protein CASTMGTGKYNSPLHF.

The CDR3 sequence is CATLNRLAGGLWSTDTQYF. The CDR3, as DNA: TGTGCCACGCTTAATCGGCTAGCGGGGGGCCTCTGGAGCACAGATACGCAGTATTTT. The chain recombines TRBV27 with TRBJ2-3; 11 bases map to TRBD2. The trim removed 10 bases at V and 0 bases at J, leaving 18 bases unmatched. Germline V gene lookup returns CDR1 MNHEY and CDR2 SMNVEV (reference sequence). CDR3 length equals 19 residues.

This clonotype was seen a few times. The CDR3 coding sequence is TGTGCCAGCAGCTTAGTCTCTGGGGCCAACGTCCTGACTTTC. Encoded protein: CASSLVSGANVLTF. V is TRBV11-1 and J is TRBJ2-6, with unresolved D. The CDR3 is 14 residues long. The V and J ends lost 1 base and 0 bases respectively, with 1 base between them. CDR1 is SGHAT, CDR2 FQDESV, per germline (reference sequence). Looking up the rest from reference TRBV11-1 and TRBJ2-6 gives the full variable domain: EAEVAQSPRYKITEKSQAVAFWCDPISGHATLYWYRQILGQGPELLVQFQDESVVDDSQLPKDRFSAERLKGVDSTLKIQPAELGDSAMYLCASSLVSGANVLTFGAGSRLTVL.

This clonotype was seen a few times. One end of the junction varies from germline; a read error may be responsible. V and J are TRBV7-7 and TRBJ2-2; D uncertain. CDR1 is SSHAT and CDR2 is FNYEAQ in the germline V gene (reference sequence). This CDR3 region has 12 residues. The CDR3 protein is CASNTRAGELFF. CDR3 nucleotides: TGTGCTAGCAATACCCGGGCCGGGGAGCTGTTTTTT.

The sample holds a few counts of this clonotype. The chain is built from TRBV11-2 and TRBJ2-2; D is unclear. Germline V gene lookup returns CDR1 SGHAT and CDR2 FQNNGV. The CDR3 runs 15 residues. V lost 5 bases, J lost 4 bases, and 14 bases lay in between. CDR3 protein: CASSPSEISTGELFF. In DNA form, the CDR3 reads TGTGCCAGCAGCCCCAGCGAGATCTCCACCGGGGAGCTGTTTTTT.

The chain joins TRBV29-1 to TRBJ2-5; perhaps TRBD1 as D (6 bases). The CDR3 length is 16 residues. The germline CDR1 and CDR2 sequences are SQVTM and ANQGSEA. Between the trimmed V and J ends, which lost 6 bases and 5 bases, there was a span of 25 bases. The CDR3: CSVVGADSIIYETQYF. CDR3 coding DNA: TGCAGCGTAGTGGGGGCAGATTCAATTATATATGAGACCCAGTACTTC.

This sequence joins TRBV20-1 and TRBJ1-1; D is ambiguous. The CDR3 contains 13 residues. Germline V gives CDR1 DFQATT, CDR2 SNEGSKA (reference sequence). V was clipped by 2 bases and J by 1 base, with 8 bases between them. CDR3 protein: CSARFKPNTEAFF. The CDR3 DNA is TGCAGTGCTAGATTTAAGCCGAACACTGAAGCTTTCTTT.

The rearrangement uses TRBV19 and TRBJ1-5; perhaps TRBD1 as D (6 bases). This CDR3 contains 15 residues. Germline assignment: CDR1 LNHDA and CDR2 SQIVND (reference sequence). Trimming removed 6 bases from V and 1 base from J, with 13 bases in between. The CDR3 nucleotides read TGTGCCAGTAGCTTTTCAGGGGTGAGCAATCAGCCCCAGCATTTT. Translated, it gives CASSFSGVSNQPQHF.

This clonotype has more than one count but fewer than ten. The genes are TRBV27 and TRBJ2-5, with 11 bases fitting TRBD2. J was trimmed by 2 bases and V by 7 bases; bases with no gene match: 9. CDR3 size: 16 residues. Germline values: CDR1 MNHEY, CDR2 SMNVEV (reference sequence). The CDR3 sequence is CASTPLAGGEQETQYF. In DNA, the CDR3 is TGTGCCAGCACACCCCTAGCGGGGGGTGAGCAAGAGACCCAGTACTTC.

The V gene is TRBV7-9, the J gene TRBJ2-7; D gene uncertain. The CDR3 has 13 residues. Deletions cut 4 bases from V and 6 bases from J, with 13 bases between. Germline V CDR1 and CDR2: SEHNR, FQNEAQ (reference sequence). As DNA, the CDR3 is TGTGCCAGCAGCTCACCCACGTGGAGCGAGCAGTACTTC. Protein product: CASSSPTWSEQYF.

The J gene is TRBJ1-6, the V gene TRBV6-1, with D possibly being TRBD1 (6 bases). Germline CDR1 reads MNHNS; CDR2 reads SASEGT. The CDR3 runs 14 residues. Trimming pared 3 bases from V and 10 bases from J, leaving 13 bases between. The CDR3 DNA reads as TGTGCCAGCAGTGAGGGGCGGGGGCAATCACCCCTCCACTTT. Encoded protein: CASSEGRGQSPLHF.

This clonotype was counted a few times. This chain uses TRBV27 with TRBJ1-1; D might be TRBD1 (5 bases). Germline lookup yields CDR1 MNHEY and CDR2 SMNVEV (reference sequence). Between the trimmed V and J ends, which lost 6 bases and 3 bases, there was a span of 11 bases. CDR3 length equals 13 residues. The CDR3 loop is CASSLRVHTEAFF. Written as DNA, the CDR3 is TGTGCCAGCAGCCTCAGGGTTCACACTGAAGCTTTCTTT.

CDR3 region: CASTKGKLNTGELFF. Written as DNA, the CDR3 is TGTGCCAGCACCAAGGGAAAATTGAACACCGGGGAGCTGTTTTTT. The V and J genes are TRBV21-1 and TRBJ2-2. TRBV21-1 is tagged as a pseudogene. The CDR3 contains 15 residues.

This clonotype was recorded a few times. V is TRBV20-1 and J is TRBJ1-2; TRBD1 is a possible D gene (6 bases). Trimming took 3 bases from V and 6 from J, leaving 14 bases between them. This CDR3 has 13 residues. Looked up from germline, CDR1 is DFQATT and CDR2 is SNEGSKA (reference sequence). The CDR3 DNA follows: TGCAGTGCTAGTTACAGGGAGGTTAATGGCTACACCTTC. Protein product: CSASYREVNGYTF.

This chain connects TRBV7-9 to TRBJ2-1; D is unresolved. CDR1 and CDR2 (germline): SEHNR, FQNEAQ (reference sequence). The V end lost 3 bases, the J end lost 4 bases, and 10 bases lay between the germline ends. The CDR3 is made up of 14 amino acids. In DNA form, the CDR3 reads TGTGCCAGCAGCTTCCAGGCAGCGTACAATGAGCAGTTCTTC. Protein product: CASSFQAAYNEQFF.

This clonotype was detected a few times. The chain joins TRBV18 to TRBJ1-1; D uncertain. V lost 2 bases and J lost 1, with 5 bases in between. The germline CDR1 and CDR2 sequences are KGHSH and LQKENI. The CDR3 length is 13 residues. CDR3 in amino acids: CASSPVQNTEAFF. CDR3 bases: TGTGCCAGCTCACCAGTACAGAACACTGAAGCTTTCTTT.

J is TRBJ1-5 and V is TRBV12-3 or TRBV12-4, with unresolved D. V lost 6 bases and J lost 11, with 14 bases in between. The length of the CDR3 is 12 residues. CDR3 coding DNA: TGTGCCAGCAGCGGGAGGGAACTGTCCCAGCATTTT. Its protein product is CASSGRELSQHF.

This clonotype was seen a few times. The chain is built from TRBV7-9 and TRBJ2-5; no reliable D call. The V gene lost 5 bases and the J gene lost 9 bases, with 13 bases spanning the gap. This CDR3 is built from 12 residues. Germline V lookup: CDR1 SEHNR, CDR2 FQNEAQ (reference sequence). As DNA, the CDR3 is TGTGCCAGCAGCCCAAACGGCCGTTCCCAGTACTTC. Its protein product is CASSPNGRSQYF.

The chain is built from TRBV4-2 and TRBJ1-1; maybe TRBD1 (6 bases). The CDR3 runs to 13 residues. V was shortened by 4 bases and J by 1 base, with 7 bases between the two germline ends. CDR1 and CDR2 (germline): LGHNA, YNFKEQ. CDR3 bases: TGTGCCAGCAGCCCACAGGGGAACACTGAAGCTTTCTTT. Translated: CASSPQGNTEAFF.

This chain uses TRBV28 with TRBJ2-7; D gene unclear. This CDR3 region has 12 residues. Germline values: CDR1 MDHEN, CDR2 SYDVKM. With 6 bases removed from V and 2 bases from J, the gap between germline ends came to 8 bases. CDR3 DNA: TGTGCCAGCAGCCCGGCTACCTACGAGCAGTACTTC. This codes for CASSPATYEQYF.

CDR3 sequence: CASSLSYMETQYF. In nucleotides, the CDR3 is TGTGCCAGCAGCTTGAGCTATATGGAGACCCAGTACTTC. This chain links TRBV7-3 with TRBJ2-5; no definite D call. The CDR3 has 13 residues. Germline lookup yields CDR1 SGHTA and CDR2 FQGTGA. Trimming pared 3 bases from V and 5 bases from J, leaving 10 bases between.

The chain has TRBV6-1 and TRBJ2-7; D may correspond to TRBD1 or TRBD2 (5 bases each). The CDR3 covers 14 residues. V was clipped by 3 bases and J by 1 base, with 10 bases between them. CDR1 and CDR2 from the germline V gene are MNHNS and SASEGT. The CDR3 is CASSEGTGSYEQYF. The CDR3 nucleotides are TGTGCCAGCAGTGAGGGGACGGGGTCCTACGAGCAGTACTTC.

This chain joins TRBV27 and TRBJ2-1; D could derive from TRBD1 or TRBD2 (5 bases each). The CDR3 covers 16 residues. Germline CDR1 is MNHEY and CDR2 is SMNVEV (reference sequence). V dropped 6 bases and J dropped 3 bases, with 18 bases sitting between them. The CDR3 DNA reads TGTGCCAGCAGAGACTCCCGGGACCTCTACTACAATGAGCAGTTCTTC. This translates into CASRDSRDLYYNEQFF.

The J gene is TRBJ2-5, the V gene TRBV6-5; D tentatively fits TRBD1 or TRBD2 (5 bases each). The CDR3 has 12 amino acids. Germline V gene sequence: CDR1 MNHEY, CDR2 SVGAGI. Trimming removed 2 bases at V and 8 bases at J, with 9 bases between. This CDR3 reads CASSYDSGTQYF. The CDR3 nucleotides are TGTGCCAGCAGTTACGACAGCGGTACCCAGTACTTC.

There are a few counts of this clonotype. The chain joins TRBV15 to TRBJ2-4; D may correspond to TRBD1 or TRBD2 (5 bases each). This CDR3 has 14 residues. Per the germline V gene, CDR1 is LNHNV and CDR2 is YYDKDF (reference sequence). V dropped 6 bases and J dropped 8 bases, with 17 bases sitting between them. This chain's CDR3 is CATSSGSGTDIQYF. In DNA form, the CDR3 reads TGTGCCACCAGTTCGGGGTCGGGGACGGACATTCAGTACTTC.

This chain connects TRBV19 to TRBJ1-1; tentatively, D is TRBD1 (5 bases). V was cut by 6 bases and J by 3 bases, with 14 bases left in between. Germline V gene lookup returns CDR1 LNHDA and CDR2 SQIVND (reference sequence). This CDR3 comprises 14 residues. The chain's CDR3 is CASSHGTGDTEAFF. CDR3 DNA sequence: TGTGCCAGTAGCCATGGGACTGGGGACACTGAAGCTTTCTTT.